One sample yielded the 27 T cell receptor beta chains listed below, sequenced in a study of blood T cell repertoires in COVID-19. Clones were sequenced by immunoSEQ multiplex PCR, and TCRdb holds only the in-frame ones, with some missing. The sample consists of approximately 200,000 clones, roughly 84% of them appearing once. Sequenced material: PBMCs or T cells enriched from blood (not recorded which). Every receptor here comes from a woman in her twenties or thirties who had recovered from COVID-19.

The J gene is TRBJ2-1, the V gene TRBV3-1 (or the pseudogene TRBV3-2); TRBD2 agrees at 11 bases. With V trimmed by 1 base and J by 10 bases, 3 bases remained unmatched. Germline V gives CDR1 LGHDT, CDR2 YNNKEL (reference sequence). CDR3 length: 14 residues. DNA for the CDR3: TGTGCCAGCAGCCAAGTACTAGCGGGAGTAGAGCAGTTCTTC. Its translation: CASSQVLAGVEQFF.

The genes are TRBV6-5 and TRBJ1-6; 7 bases line up with TRBD1. CDR3 length equals 14 residues. V lost 6 bases and J lost 14; bases outside the gene matches: 13. In germline, CDR1 is MNHEY, CDR2 SVGAGI. Here the CDR3 DNA reads TGTGCCAGCAGCCGGGGACAGCTCGTTGGGTCCCTCCACTTT. Protein sequence: CASSRGQLVGSLHF.

V is TRBV6-5 and J is TRBJ2-1; D remains unclear. The CDR3 contains 13 residues. V gave up 0 bases and J gave up 9 bases, with 9 bases separating them. Germline assignment: CDR1 MNHEY and CDR2 SVGAGI. CDR3 DNA sequence: TGTGCCAGCAGTTACTCGAAAGTCGGTGAGCAGTTCTTC. Its translation is CASSYSKVGEQFF.

The chain links TRBV9 to TRBJ1-2; D is possibly TRBD1 (6 bases). The CDR3 length is 13 residues. Germline-derived CDR1 and CDR2 are SGDLS and YYNGEE. The V end lost 0 bases, the J end lost 6 bases, and 9 bases lay between the germline ends. CDR3 sequence: CASSVGSGDGYTF. The CDR3 DNA reads TGTGCCAGCAGCGTAGGGTCAGGGGATGGCTACACCTTC.

The CDR3 sequence: CASSVEGTREKLFF. In DNA form, the CDR3 reads TGTGCCAGCAGTGTTGAGGGCACGCGTGAAAAACTGTTTTTT. The V call is TRBV2, the J call TRBJ1-4; D remains unclear. The germline V and J ends were trimmed by 4 bases and 7 bases, with 13 bases remaining between them. CDR1 and CDR2 from the germline V gene are SNHLY and FYNNEI. CDR3 length equals 14 residues.

This clone was seen a handful of times. The chain uses TRBV29-1 and TRBJ1-2, with no clear D. Trimming shortened V by 3 bases and J by 5 bases, and 10 bases separated the two germline ends. Germline-derived CDR1 and CDR2 are SQVTM and ANQGSEA. There are 12 residues in the CDR3. For the CDR3, the DNA is TGCAGCGTTGAGGAGGGAGTGTATGGCTACACCTTC. Protein sequence: CSVEEGVYGYTF. Full variable domain (outside the CDR3, taken from reference TRBV29-1 and TRBJ1-2): SAVISQKPSRDICQRGTSLTIQCQVDSQVTMMFWYRQQPGQSLTLIATANQGSEATYESGFVIDKFPISRPNLTFSTLTVSNMSPEDSSIYLCSVEEGVYGYTFGSGTRLTVV.

CDR3 sequence reads: CASRTPGTGGREAFF. As DNA, the CDR3 is TGTGCCAGTAGAACCCCCGGGACAGGAGGCCGTGAAGCTTTCTTT. V and J are TRBV19 and TRBJ1-1; 8 bases are a match to TRBD1. From germline, CDR1 is LNHDA and CDR2 SQIVND (reference sequence). CDR3 length: 15 amino acids. V lost 6 bases to trimming and J lost 7 bases; unmatched junction nucleotides: 13. The full variable domain, in which reference TRBV19 and TRBJ1-1 provide the parts outside the CDR3, is DGGITQSPKYLFRKEGQNVTLSCEQNLNHDAMYWYRQDPGQGLRLIYYSQIVNDFQKGDIAEGYSVSREKKESFPLTVTSAQKNPTAFYLCASRTPGTGGREAFFGQGTRLTVV.

The chain employs TRBV4-1 and TRBJ2-4; D is perhaps TRBD1 (6 bases). Germline V gene sequence: CDR1 MGHRA, CDR2 YSYEKL. There are 16 residues in the CDR3. Trimming took off 1 base at V and 0 bases at J, with 10 bases between the two ends. Written as DNA, the CDR3 is TGCGCCAGCAGCCAAGTCGAGACAGGAGCCAAAAACATTCAGTACTTC. It yields the protein CASSQVETGAKNIQYF.

This chain joins TRBV5-5 and TRBJ2-1, with 13 bases lining up with TRBD2. The ends lost 5 bases at V and 9 bases at J; junction bases unmatched: 8. The CDR3 spans 15 residues. From germline, CDR1 is SGHKS and CDR2 YYEKEE (reference sequence). In nucleotides, the CDR3 is TGTGCCAGCAGTCTTACTAGCGGGAGGGCCACTGAGCAGTTCTTC. As protein: CASSLTSGRATEQFF.

The chain is built from TRBV7-9 and TRBJ2-1, with 9 positions matching TRBD2. CDR1 and CDR2 from the germline V gene are SEHNR and FQNEAQ (reference sequence). The length of the CDR3 is 14 residues. V shed 11 bases and J 5 bases; nucleotides not matched to a gene: 10. CDR3 bases: TGTGCCTGCCGGCTAGCGGGATCGAACAATGAGCAGTTCTTC. It codes for CACRLAGSNNEQFF. Full variable domain (rest looked up from reference TRBV7-9 and TRBJ2-1): DTGVSQNPRHKITKRGQNVTFRCDPISEHNRLYWYRQTLGQGPEFLTYFQNEAQLEKSRLLSDRFSAERPKGSFSTLEIQRTEQGDSAMYLCACRLAGSNNEQFFGPGTRLTVL.

This clone was seen a handful of times. The V and J genes are TRBV28 and TRBJ2-5; a possible D gene is TRBD2 (5 bases). Deletions cut 7 bases from V and 5 bases from J, with 17 bases between. The CDR3 is made up of 14 amino acids. The V gene's germline CDR1 is MDHEN and CDR2 SYDVKM. The CDR3 coding sequence is TGTGCCAGCACCTGGGTGCGTTCGGGGGAGACCCAGTACTTC. This translates into CASTWVRSGETQYF.

The gene calls are TRBV2 and TRBJ1-4, with 7 bases aligning to TRBD1. Germline-derived CDR1 and CDR2 are SNHLY and FYNNEI. This CDR3 contains 17 residues. V lost 5 bases to trimming and J lost 0 bases; unmatched junction nucleotides: 9. In DNA, the CDR3 is TGTGCCAGCAGTAGGGACAGCGGAGGTTCAACTAATGAAAAACTGTTTTTT. Translated, it gives CASSRDSGGSTNEKLFF.

This clone was picked up a small number of times. V gene TRBV7-9 combines with J gene TRBJ1-1; 10 nucleotides line up with TRBD1. CDR1 and CDR2 from the germline V gene are SEHNR and FQNEAQ (reference sequence). The CDR3 loop spans 18 amino acids. Trimming at V came to 6 bases and at J to 0 bases, leaving 13 bases not matched to a gene. The CDR3 loop is CASRHIMGTGVMNTEAFF. The CDR3 nucleotides are TGTGCCAGCAGACACATCATGGGGACAGGGGTTATGAACACTGAAGCTTTCTTT.

The chain uses TRBV5-1 and TRBJ1-2, with 9 bases fitting TRBD1. In germline, CDR1 is SGHRS, CDR2 YFSETQ. The CDR3 runs 14 residues. Losses at the gene ends were 0 bases for V and 7 bases for J; bases not matched to a gene: 4. CDR3 sequence reads: CASSLAGQGSGYTF. The CDR3 region has the DNA TGCGCCAGCAGCTTGGCGGGACAGGGATCTGGCTACACCTTC.

CDR3: CASSLDGGPGQGRMRTEAFF. The DNA for the CDR3 is TGTGCCAGCAGCTTAGATGGGGGGCCGGGACAGGGGCGGATGAGGACTGAAGCTTTCTTT. The chain carries TRBV11-2 and TRBJ1-1; 10 positions agree with TRBD1. The CDR3 has 20 residues. V shed 0 bases, J shed 5 bases, and the junction held 18 bases outside the gene matches. Germline values: CDR1 SGHAT, CDR2 FQNNGV.

This sequence joins TRBV28 and TRBJ2-5; the D is unclear. Trimming stripped 6 bases from V and 1 base from J, with 15 bases between. This CDR3 spans 15 amino acids. The germline V gene has CDR1 MDHEN and CDR2 SYDVKM. The DNA for the CDR3 is TGTGCCAGCAGGGCCGTTGGGCATCCCCAAGAGACCCAGTACTTC. Its protein product is CASRAVGHPQETQYF.

The gene calls are TRBV6-5 and TRBJ2-7; D is unresolved. Trimming took 6 bases from V and 0 from J, leaving 6 bases between them. Germline CDR1 MNHEY, CDR2 SVGAGI. The length of the CDR3 is 12 residues. The CDR3 protein is CASRYSSYEQYV. The CDR3 DNA reads as TGTGCCAGCAGGTATAGCTCCTACGAGCAGTACGTC.

V usage is TRBV7-3 and J usage is TRBJ1-1, with 8 bases lining up with TRBD1. V dropped 5 bases and J dropped 1; count of bases not matched to a gene: 3. Looked up from germline, CDR1 is SGHTA and CDR2 is FQGTGA. The CDR3 loop spans 14 amino acids. The CDR3 DNA reads as TGTGCCAGCAGCCACGGACAGGGGAACACTGAAGCTTTCTTT. This gives the protein CASSHGQGNTEAFF.

The chain joins TRBV10-2 to TRBJ2-5; 11 bases line up with TRBD2. CDR1 is WSHSY, CDR2 SAAADI, per germline. V shed 4 bases, J shed 5 bases, and the junction held 6 bases outside the gene matches. This CDR3 is built from 15 residues. CDR3 in amino acids: CASSGTSGGGETQYF. The CDR3 bases are TGCGCCAGCAGTGGCACTAGCGGGGGCGGGGAGACCCAGTACTTC.

The rearrangement uses TRBV5-1 and TRBJ2-3; D is unclear. Germline CDR1 is SGHRS and CDR2 is YFSETQ. V was clipped by 1 base and J by 4 bases, with 10 bases between them. The CDR3 runs to 14 residues. CDR3 coding DNA: TGCGCCAGCAGCTTGATCGACACCCCAGATACGCAGTATTTT. This translates into CASSLIDTPDTQYF.

This clone was counted a few times. The V call is TRBV28, the J call TRBJ1-6, with 11 bases fitting TRBD1. CDR1 is MDHEN and CDR2 is SYDVKM in the germline V gene. J was trimmed by 4 bases and V by 3 bases; bases with no gene match: 2. The CDR3 is 16 residues long. The chain's CDR3 is CASSLGTGGYNSPLHF. The CDR3 region has the DNA TGTGCCAGCAGTTTGGGGACAGGGGGGTATAATTCACCCCTCCACTTT.

This sequence joins TRBV29-1 and TRBJ1-5, with TRBD1 matching 8 bases. There are 13 residues in the CDR3. The V gene end was trimmed by 6 bases and the J gene end by 7 bases; junction bases not matched to a gene: 8. Germline assignment: CDR1 SQVTM and CDR2 ANQGSEA. CDR3 DNA: TGCAGCGTCTCTGCAGGGGGCCTGCAGCCCCAGCATTTT. Encoded protein: CSVSAGGLQPQHF.

Details on this clone: Mismatch with germline at one junction end may stem from a read error. The chain uses TRBV7-7 and TRBJ2-7; tentatively, D is TRBD2 (5 bases). Germline CDR1 SSHAT, CDR2 FNYEAQ (reference sequence). This CDR3 region has 13 residues. CDR3 residues: CASSQETIGEQYF. CDR3 nucleotide sequence: TGTGCTAGCAGTCAGGAGACTATCGGTGAGCAGTACTTC.

CDR3 nucleotides: TGTGCCAGTAGGGGAGGACCTTCCTACGAGCAGTACTTC. It encodes CASRGGPSYEQYF. V gene TRBV19 combines with J gene TRBJ2-7, with a possible D match to TRBD2 (6 bases). V was pared by 6 bases and J by 1 base, with 10 bases between. This CDR3 comprises 13 residues. Germline lookup yields CDR1 LNHDA and CDR2 SQIVND (reference sequence).

The chain combines TRBV5-1 with TRBJ2-3, with 7 bases identical to TRBD1. The CDR3 consists of 15 residues. V shed 1 base and J 2 bases; nucleotides not matched to a gene: 4. CDR1 and CDR2 (germline): SGHRS, YFSETQ. CDR3 bases: TGCGCCAGCAGCTTGTTTGACAGGGACACAGATACGCAGTATTTT. Translation: CASSLFDRDTDTQYF.

This sequence joins TRBV28 and TRBJ1-4; D gene ambiguous. From germline, CDR1 is MDHEN and CDR2 SYDVKM. This CDR3 spans 15 amino acids. Trimming left V 3 bases short and J 4 bases short, with 12 bases between. The CDR3 coding sequence is TGTGCCAGCAGTTTTCAGGAGGCCTTTAATGAAAAACTGTTTTTT. Translated: CASSFQEAFNEKLFF.

The CDR3 DNA follows: TGTGCCAGCTCACCACCCGACAGGGGAGCAGATACGCAGTATTTT. Residues: CASSPPDRGADTQYF. The rearrangement links TRBV18 to TRBJ2-3; 8 bases fit TRBD1. V lost 0 bases and J lost 4; bases outside the gene matches: 3. The germline gives CDR1 KGHSH, CDR2 LQKENI. The length of the CDR3 is 15 residues.